This is a list of T cell receptor beta chains from one sample in a study of CD8+CD57+ T cells in acquired aplastic anemia. TCRdb used MiXCR to reprocess the reads, holding one entry per CDR3 protein. The table shows about 120,000 distinct CDR3 sequences, with approximately 36% occurring only once. The sequenced material came from sorted CD4+, CD8+, or CD8+CD57+ T cells (not recorded which) from PBMCs. Receptors originate from a human donor with aplastic anemia. Each CDR3 is given with its conserved first and last residue. A D gene is named only where the DNA matches it firmly. For some rows the clone size is stated as once, few or many, or as a class when expanded; others skip it.

J: TRBJ2-3
size: many
V: TRBV10-2
D: TRBD2
CDR3: CASSSSGGTDTQYF
DNA: TGCGCCAGCAGTTCTAGCGGGGGAACAGATACGCAGTATTTT

J: TRBJ1-6
size: NA
V: TRBV28
D: NA
CDR3: CASLRDSYNSPLRF
DNA: TGTGCCAGCCTCCGGGACTCCTATAATTCACCCCTCCGCTTT

J: TRBJ1-1
size: NA
V: TRBV11-2
D: NA
CDR3: CASTPREGSSEAFF
DNA: TGTGCCAGCACCCCTCGGGAGGGATCGTCTGAAGCTTTCTTT

J: TRBJ1-5
size: once
V: TRBV19
D: NA
CDR3: CASSMGAAVQPQHF
DNA: TGTGCCAGTAGTATGGGGGCCGCCGTACAGCCCCAGCATTTT

J: TRBJ1-1
size: NA
V: TRBV2
D: NA
CDR3: CASSFLADWNTEAFF
DNA: TGTGCCAGCAGTTTTCTGGCGGATTGGAACACTGAAGCTTTCTTT

J: TRBJ1-6
size: NA
V: TRBV3-1
D: TRBD1
CDR3: CASSQDPTGGRGFSPLHF
DNA: TGTGCCAGCAGCCAAGACCCCACCGGGGGCAGGGGGTTTTCACCCCTCCACTTT

J: TRBJ1-5
size: many
V: TRBV19
D: NA
CDR3: CASSGGGGFNQPQHF
DNA: TGTGCCAGTAGTGGGGGGGGAGGGTTCAATCAGCCCCAGCATTTT

J: TRBJ1-2
size: many
V: TRBV5-1
D: NA
CDR3: CASSTDSTGGYTF
DNA: TGCGCCAGCAGCACCGACAGCACGGGAGGCTACACCTTC

J: TRBJ1-1
size: few
V: TRBV10-3
D: NA
CDR3: CASSYTGYTEAFF
DNA: TGTGCCAGCAGTTATACAGGGTACACTGAAGCTTTCTTT

J: TRBJ1-2
size: many
V: TRBV7-2
D: TRBD1
CDR3: CASSFLGQGNYGYTF
DNA: TGTGCCAGCAGCTTCCTCGGACAGGGTAACTATGGCTACACCTTC

J: TRBJ1-2
size: NA
V: TRBV3-1
D: NA
CDR3: CASSQEARGFGHTF
DNA: TGTGCCAGCAGCCAAGAGGCCAGGGGTTTTGGCCACACCTTC

J: TRBJ1-2
size: NA
V: TRBV19
D: NA
CDR3: CASSTGIQNYGYTF
DNA: TGTGCCAGTAGTACGGGCATCCAAAACTATGGCTACACCTTC

J: TRBJ2-3
size: many
V: TRBV11-1
D: TRBD2
CDR3: CASSLAAGVGDTQYF
DNA: TGTGCCAGCAGCTTGGCAGCGGGGGTGGGGGATACGCAGTATTTT

J: TRBJ1-6
size: many
V: TRBV5-6
D: TRBD1
CDR3: CASSLRRDRGRSYNSPLHF
DNA: TGTGCCAGCAGCTTGCGCCGGGACAGGGGGCGATCCTATAATTCACCCCTCCACTTT

J: TRBJ2-5
size: many
V: TRBV7-6
D: NA
CDR3: CASSYIQETQYF
DNA: TGTGCCAGCAGCTATATCCAAGAGACCCAGTACTTC

J: TRBJ2-7
size: NA
V: TRBV20-1
D: NA
CDR3: CSADDRDLLPYEQYF
DNA: TGCAGTGCCGACGACCGGGACCTACTACCCTACGAGCAGTACTTC

J: TRBJ2-1
size: many
V: TRBV6-5
D: TRBD2
CDR3: CASSWTSGDNEQFF
DNA: TGTGCCAGCAGTTGGACTAGCGGCGACAATGAGCAGTTCTTC

J: TRBJ1-2
size: many
V: TRBV7-2
D: NA
CDR3: CASSLSTGTLGYYGYTF
DNA: TGTGCCAGCAGCCTGAGCACCGGGACCCTGGGCTACTATGGCTACACCTTC

J: TRBJ2-1
size: few
V: TRBV6-1
D: TRBD2
CDR3: CASTKWTRSMNEQFF
DNA: TGTGCCAGCACTAAGTGGACTAGATCTATGAATGAGCAGTTCTTC

J: TRBJ2-2
size: NA
V: TRBV24-1
D: NA
CDR3: CATSGTGLHTGELFF
DNA: TGTGCCACCAGTGGCACAGGGTTGCACACCGGGGAGCTGTTTTTT

J: TRBJ1-3
size: many
V: TRBV2
D: TRBD1
CDR3: CASVGTGVRGNTIYF
DNA: TGTGCCAGCGTCGGGACAGGGGTGAGGGGAAACACCATATATTTT

J: TRBJ2-7
size: NA
V: TRBV4-3
D: NA
CDR3: CASSQDRGLSSYEQYF
DNA: TGCGCCAGCAGCCAAGATCGGGGCCTGAGCTCCTACGAGCAGTACTTC

J: TRBJ1-2
size: many
V: TRBV2
D: TRBD1
CDR3: CASSVTGTNYGYTF
DNA: TGTGCCAGCAGTGTGACAGGGACTAACTATGGCTACACCTTC

J: TRBJ2-2
size: many
V: TRBV4-3
D: NA
CDR3: CASSHVGAGELFF
DNA: TGCGCCAGCAGCCATGTGGGGGCCGGGGAGCTGTTTTTT

J: TRBJ1-1
size: few
V: TRBV6-2/TRBV6-3
D: NA
CDR3: CASTEANTEAFF
DNA: TGTGCCAGCACGGAGGCGAACACTGAAGCTTTCTTT

J: TRBJ1-1
size: many
V: TRBV24-1
D: TRBD1
CDR3: CATSEGTGRAFF
DNA: TGTGCCACCAGTGAAGGGACAGGGAGAGCTTTCTTT

J: TRBJ2-2
size: many
V: TRBV10-3
D: NA
CDR3: CATYRVNTGELFF
DNA: TGTGCCACCTACAGGGTGAACACCGGGGAGCTGTTTTTT

J: TRBJ1-3
size: few
V: TRBV28
D: NA
CDR3: CASYSTWGSGNTIYF
DNA: TGTGCCAGCTACTCCACGTGGGGATCAGGAAACACCATATATTTT

J: TRBJ2-6
size: few
V: TRBV6-2/TRBV6-3
D: NA
CDR3: CASSLHSSGANVLTF
DNA: TGTGCCAGCAGTTTACACAGCTCTGGGGCCAACGTCCTGACTTTC

J: TRBJ1-5
size: many
V: TRBV19
D: NA
CDR3: CASSITGSPYSNQPQHF
DNA: TGTGCCAGTAGTATAACAGGTAGCCCCTATAGCAATCAGCCCCAGCATTTT

J: TRBJ1-4
size: many
V: TRBV7-9
D: NA
CDR3: CASSLAAQGNEKLFF
DNA: TGTGCCAGCAGCTTAGCAGCTCAGGGGAATGAAAAACTGTTTTTT

J: TRBJ2-2
size: few
V: TRBV4-2
D: TRBD2
CDR3: CASSQLAGFDTGELFF
DNA: TGTGCCAGCAGCCAACTAGCGGGGTTCGACACCGGGGAGCTGTTTTTT

J: TRBJ1-1
size: many
V: TRBV10-1
D: TRBD1
CDR3: CASSDVPGQGMNTEAFF
DNA: TGCGCCAGCAGCGACGTCCCGGGACAGGGGATGAACACTGAAGCTTTCTTT

J: TRBJ1-2
size: NA
V: TRBV2
D: NA
CDR3: CASSGISGYTF
DNA: TGTGCCAGCTCGGGAATCAGCGGCTACACCTTC

J: TRBJ1-3
size: NA
V: TRBV19
D: NA
CDR3: CASSIEGYGNTIYF
DNA: TGTGCCAGTAGTATTGAGGGTTACGGAAACACCATATATTTT

J: TRBJ2-2
size: NA
V: TRBV9
D: NA
CDR3: CASSVGTPGTGELFF
DNA: TGTGCCAGCAGCGTAGGGACACCCGGGACCGGGGAGCTGTTTTTT

J: TRBJ2-1
size: NA
V: TRBV7-6
D: NA
CDR3: CASSLQGYNEQFF
DNA: TGTGCCAGCAGCTTACAGGGATACAATGAGCAGTTCTTC

J: TRBJ2-2
size: NA
V: TRBV7-9
D: NA
CDR3: CASSPGGTGELFF
DNA: TGTGCCAGCAGCCCCGGGGGAACCGGGGAGCTGTTTTTT

J: TRBJ1-1
size: NA
V: TRBV20-1
D: NA
CDR3: CSARWTEAFF
DNA: TGCAGTGCTAGATGGACTGAAGCTTTCTTT

J: TRBJ1-6
size: NA
V: TRBV7-9
D: TRBD1
CDR3: CASGTGKYSPLHF
DNA: TGTGCCAGCGGGACAGGAAAGTATTCACCCCTCCACTTT

J: TRBJ2-5
size: many
V: TRBV10-2
D: NA
CDR3: CASSVFGRLQETQYF
DNA: TGCGCCAGCAGTGTATTTGGCCGTCTCCAAGAGACCCAGTACTTC

J: TRBJ2-7
size: NA
V: TRBV10-3
D: TRBD1
CDR3: CAIRPGQGYEQYF
DNA: TGTGCCATTAGACCGGGACAGGGCTACGAGCAGTACTTC

J: TRBJ1-4
size: many
V: TRBV7-9
D: NA
CDR3: CASSRTGKGGEKLFF
DNA: TGTGCCAGCAGCAGAACAGGGAAGGGTGGTGAAAAACTGTTTTTT

J: TRBJ2-2
size: few
V: TRBV4-1
D: NA
CDR3: CASSQAVGTHGELFF
DNA: TGCGCCAGCAGCCAAGCCGTCGGGACCCACGGGGAGCTGTTTTTT

J: TRBJ1-1
size: many
V: TRBV29-1
D: NA
CDR3: CSFVSSSTEAFF
DNA: TGCAGCTTTGTGTCCTCCAGTACTGAAGCTTTCTTT

J: TRBJ1-5
size: many
V: TRBV20-1
D: TRBD1
CDR3: CSAELPGGRNQPQHF
DNA: TGCAGTGCCGAACTCCCAGGGGGGAGGAATCAGCCCCAGCATTTT

J: TRBJ1-3
size: NA
V: TRBV29-1
D: NA
CDR3: CSVLSSAGNTIYF
DNA: TGCAGCGTCTTAAGTTCTGCTGGAAACACCATATATTTT

J: TRBJ2-1
size: NA
V: TRBV10-3
D: NA
CDR3: CAISESQEHNEQFF
DNA: TGTGCCATCAGTGAGTCTCAGGAACACAATGAGCAGTTCTTC

J: TRBJ1-6
size: many
V: TRBV6-1
D: NA
CDR3: CASSEDRDSPLHF
DNA: TGTGCCAGCAGTGAAGACAGGGACTCACCCCTCCACTTT